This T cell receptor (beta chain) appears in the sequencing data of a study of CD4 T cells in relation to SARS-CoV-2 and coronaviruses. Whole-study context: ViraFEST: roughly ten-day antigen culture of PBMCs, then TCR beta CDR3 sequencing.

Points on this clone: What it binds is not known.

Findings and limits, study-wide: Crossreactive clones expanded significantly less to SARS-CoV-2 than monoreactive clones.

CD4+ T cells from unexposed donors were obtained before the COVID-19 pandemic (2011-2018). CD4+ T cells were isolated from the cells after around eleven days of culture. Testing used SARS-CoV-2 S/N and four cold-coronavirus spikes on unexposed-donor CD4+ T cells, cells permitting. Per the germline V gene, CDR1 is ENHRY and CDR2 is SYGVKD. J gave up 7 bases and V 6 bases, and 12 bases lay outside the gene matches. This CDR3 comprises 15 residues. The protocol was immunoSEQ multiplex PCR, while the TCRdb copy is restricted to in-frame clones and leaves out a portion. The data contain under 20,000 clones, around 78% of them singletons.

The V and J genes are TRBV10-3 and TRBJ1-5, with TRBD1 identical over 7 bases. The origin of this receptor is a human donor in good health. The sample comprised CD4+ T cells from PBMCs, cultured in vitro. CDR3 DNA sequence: TGTGCCATCAGAGAAGACAGGGCGGATGGACAGCCCCAGCATTTT. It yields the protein CAIREDRADGQPQHF.